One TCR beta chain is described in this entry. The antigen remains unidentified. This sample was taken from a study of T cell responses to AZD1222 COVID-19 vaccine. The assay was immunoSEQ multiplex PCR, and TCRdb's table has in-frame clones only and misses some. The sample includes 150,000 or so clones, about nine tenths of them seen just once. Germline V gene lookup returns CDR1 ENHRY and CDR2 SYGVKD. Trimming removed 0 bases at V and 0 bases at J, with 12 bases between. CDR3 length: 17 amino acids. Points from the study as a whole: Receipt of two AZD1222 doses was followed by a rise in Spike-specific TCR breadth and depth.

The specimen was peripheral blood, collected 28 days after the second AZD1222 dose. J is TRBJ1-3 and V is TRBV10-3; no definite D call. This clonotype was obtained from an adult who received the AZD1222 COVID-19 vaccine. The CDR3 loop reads CAISESRAGHSGNTIYF. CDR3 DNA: TGTGCCATCAGTGAGTCGAGGGCAGGCCACTCTGGAAACACCATATATTTT.